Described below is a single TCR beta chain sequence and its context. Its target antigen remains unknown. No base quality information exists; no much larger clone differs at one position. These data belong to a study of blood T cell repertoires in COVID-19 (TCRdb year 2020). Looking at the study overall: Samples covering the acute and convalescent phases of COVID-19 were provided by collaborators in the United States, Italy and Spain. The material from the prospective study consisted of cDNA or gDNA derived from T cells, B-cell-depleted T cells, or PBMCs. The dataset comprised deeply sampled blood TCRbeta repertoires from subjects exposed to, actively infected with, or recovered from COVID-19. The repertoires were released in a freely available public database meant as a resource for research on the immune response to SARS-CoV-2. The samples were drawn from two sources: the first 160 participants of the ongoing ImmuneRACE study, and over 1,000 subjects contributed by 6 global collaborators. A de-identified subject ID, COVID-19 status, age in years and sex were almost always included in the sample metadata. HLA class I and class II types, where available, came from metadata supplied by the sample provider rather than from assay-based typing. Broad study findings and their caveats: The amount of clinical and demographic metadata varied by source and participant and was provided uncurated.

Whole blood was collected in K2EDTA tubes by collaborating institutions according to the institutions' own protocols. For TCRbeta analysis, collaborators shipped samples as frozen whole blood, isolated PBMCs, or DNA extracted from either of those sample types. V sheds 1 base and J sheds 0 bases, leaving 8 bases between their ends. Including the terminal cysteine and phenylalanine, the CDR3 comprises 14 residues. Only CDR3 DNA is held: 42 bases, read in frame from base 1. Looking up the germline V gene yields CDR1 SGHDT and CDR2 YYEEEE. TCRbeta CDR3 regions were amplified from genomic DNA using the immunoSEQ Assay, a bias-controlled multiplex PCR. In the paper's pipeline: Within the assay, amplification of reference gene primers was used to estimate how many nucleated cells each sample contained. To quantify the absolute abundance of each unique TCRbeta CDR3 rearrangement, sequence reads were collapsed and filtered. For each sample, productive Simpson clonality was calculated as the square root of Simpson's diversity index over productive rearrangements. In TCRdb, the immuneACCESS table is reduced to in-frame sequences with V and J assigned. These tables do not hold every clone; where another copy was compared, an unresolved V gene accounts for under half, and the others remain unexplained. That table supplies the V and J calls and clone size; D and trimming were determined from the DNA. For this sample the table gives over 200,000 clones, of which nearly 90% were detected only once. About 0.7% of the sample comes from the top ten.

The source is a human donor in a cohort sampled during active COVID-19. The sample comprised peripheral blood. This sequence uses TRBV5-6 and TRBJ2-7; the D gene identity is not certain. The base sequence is TGTGCCAGCAGCTTGACCCCCAGCTCCTACGAGCAGTACTTC. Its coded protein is CASSLTPSSYEQYF. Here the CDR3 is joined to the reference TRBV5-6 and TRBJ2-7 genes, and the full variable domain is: DAGVTQSPTHLIKTRGQQVTLRCSPKSGHDTVSWYQQALGQGPQFIFQYYEEEERQRGNFPDRFSGHQFPNYSSELNVNALLLGDSALYLCASSLTPSSYEQYFGPGTRLTVT.